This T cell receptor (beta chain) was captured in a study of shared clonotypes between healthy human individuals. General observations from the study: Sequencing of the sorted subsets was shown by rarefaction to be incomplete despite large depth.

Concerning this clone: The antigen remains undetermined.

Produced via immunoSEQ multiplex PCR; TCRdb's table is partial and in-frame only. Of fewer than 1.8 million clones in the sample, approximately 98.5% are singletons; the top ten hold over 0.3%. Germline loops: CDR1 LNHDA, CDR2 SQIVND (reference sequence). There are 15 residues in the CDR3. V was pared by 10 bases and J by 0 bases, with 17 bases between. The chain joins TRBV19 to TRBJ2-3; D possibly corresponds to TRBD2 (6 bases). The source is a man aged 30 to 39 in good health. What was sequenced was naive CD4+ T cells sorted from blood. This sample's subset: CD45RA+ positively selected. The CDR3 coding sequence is TGTGCCACTAGGCTGGCGGGGTCCAGCACAGATACGCAGTATTTT. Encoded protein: CATRLAGSSTDTQYF. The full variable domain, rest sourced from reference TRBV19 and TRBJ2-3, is DGGITQSPKYLFRKEGQNVTLSCEQNLNHDAMYWYRQDPGQGLRLIYYSQIVNDFQKGDIAEGYSVSREKKESFPLTVTSAQKNPTAFYLCATRLAGSSTDTQYFGPGTRLTVL.